One sample yielded the 11 T cell receptor beta chains listed below, sequenced in a study of cytotoxic CD8 clonotypes in ibrutinib-treated CLL. Repertoires were generated with immunoSEQ multiplex PCR, while TCRdb's copy carries only in-frame clones and drops some. The sample yields 330,000 or so clones, 60% to 80% seen once. The sequenced sample was PBMCs, obtained after 36 months of ibrutinib treatment. All receptors come from a human donor with chronic lymphocytic leukemia.

The chain couples TRBV7-9 to TRBJ1-1; D unclear. V gave up 3 bases and J gave up 4 bases, with 12 bases separating them. The CDR3 runs to 14 residues. CDR1 SEHNR and CDR2 FQNEAQ come from the germline V gene (reference sequence). The CDR3 DNA is TGTGCCAGCAGCTTCGTCGGGGATAGCACTGAAGCTTTCTTT. As protein: CASSFVGDSTEAFF.

The chain carries TRBV7-8 and TRBJ2-7, with 8 bases that match TRBD2. Germline CDR1 SGHVS, CDR2 FQNEAQ. J gave up 5 bases and V 0 bases, and 3 bases lay outside the gene matches. The CDR3 covers 14 residues. The CDR3 region is CASSLAVGGDEQYF. Here the CDR3 DNA reads TGTGCCAGCAGCTTAGCGGTCGGGGGGGACGAGCAGTACTTC.

This chain connects TRBV6-5 to TRBJ1-2; D is ambiguous. Germline CDR1 and CDR2: MNHEY and SVGAGI. The CDR3 totals 11 residues. Trimming pared 10 bases from V and 4 bases from J, leaving 10 bases between. The CDR3 nucleotides read TGTGCCACTATATGGCCCTATGGCTACACCTTC. This translates into CATIWPYGYTF.

This clone was observed a few times. The V call is TRBV6-5, the J call TRBJ2-7; 7 nucleotides match TRBD1. This CDR3 region has 12 residues. CDR1 and CDR2 (germline): MNHEY, SVGAGI. J gave up 4 bases and V 6 bases, and 3 bases lay outside the gene matches. The chain's CDR3 is CASSRDSYEQYF. The CDR3 DNA sequence: TGTGCCAGCAGCCGGGACAGTTACGAGCAGTACTTC.

This clone was detected only a few times. The gene calls are TRBV10-2 and TRBJ2-7; D is undetermined. The CDR3 is made up of 11 amino acids. CDR1 WSHSY and CDR2 SAAADI come from the germline V gene. The V end was cut by 6 bases, the J end by 7 bases, with 10 bases between. CDR3 loop: CASSSGTEQYF. CDR3 nucleotides: TGCGCCAGCAGCTCCGGAACTGAGCAGTACTTC.

V gene TRBV7-9 combines with J gene TRBJ2-7, with unresolved D. The CDR3 has 11 residues. The V and J ends lost 5 bases and 6 bases respectively, with 8 bases between them. Germline-derived CDR1 and CDR2 are SEHNR and FQNEAQ (reference sequence). In DNA, the CDR3 is TGTGCCAGCAGCGGGCCAGGCGAGCAGTACTTC. Amino acids: CASSGPGEQYF. Combining the CDR3 with reference TRBV7-9 and TRBJ2-7 gives the whole variable domain DTGVSQNPRHKITKRGQNVTFRCDPISEHNRLYWYRQTLGQGPEFLTYFQNEAQLEKSRLLSDRFSAERPKGSFSTLEIQRTEQGDSAMYLCASSGPGEQYFGPGTRLTVT.

V gene TRBV9 combines with J gene TRBJ1-6; 9 positions match TRBD1. CDR1 is SGDLS, CDR2 YYNGEE, per germline. The ends lost 2 bases at V and 7 bases at J; junction bases unmatched: 7. The CDR3 is made up of 16 amino acids. CDR3 DNA sequence: TGTGCCAGCAGCGTCCGGGGACAGGGAGAAAATTCACCCCTCCACTTT. This translates into CASSVRGQGENSPLHF.

This chain links TRBV12-5 with TRBJ2-5; possibly TRBD2 for D (6 bases). The CDR3 has 12 amino acids. V was trimmed by 6 bases and J by 4 bases, leaving 9 bases between them. Germline lookup yields CDR1 LGHNT and CDR2 FRNRAP. The CDR3 loop is CASGIAAETQYF. The CDR3 DNA reads TGTGCTAGTGGAATAGCGGCAGAGACCCAGTACTTC.

This clone was seen a few times. In nucleotides, the CDR3 is TGTGCCAGCAGCAATCGGGACGAGCAGTACTTC. It encodes CASSNRDEQYF. The V call is TRBV6-1, the J call TRBJ2-7; no definite D call. The CDR3 totals 11 residues. CDR1 and CDR2 from the germline V gene are MNHNS and SASEGT. The V and J ends lost 6 bases and 5 bases respectively, with 8 bases between them.

This clone has just a few counts. The genes are TRBV4-1 and TRBJ2-7; 11 nucleotides agree with TRBD2. Germline trimming cut 1 base from V and 4 bases from J; bases unmatched to any gene: 15. CDR1 is MGHRA, CDR2 YSYEKL, per germline. The length of the CDR3 is 19 residues. The CDR3 here is CASSQVQASGGPGTYEQYF. CDR3 bases: TGCGCCAGCAGCCAAGTTCAGGCTAGCGGGGGGCCCGGAACTTACGAGCAGTACTTC.

The V and J genes are TRBV29-1 and TRBJ1-1; 8 nucleotides agree with TRBD1. With V trimmed by 6 bases and J by 0 bases, 9 bases remained unmatched. This CDR3 has 15 residues. Germline loops: CDR1 SQVTM, CDR2 ANQGSEA. CDR3: CSVGGTGFMNTEAFF. The CDR3 nucleotides are TGCAGCGTCGGCGGGACAGGATTTATGAACACTGAAGCTTTCTTT. Using reference TRBV29-1 and TRBJ1-1 for the parts outside the CDR3, the full variable domain is SAVISQKPSRDICQRGTSLTIQCQVDSQVTMMFWYRQQPGQSLTLIATANQGSEATYESGFVIDKFPISRPNLTFSTLTVSNMSPEDSSIYLCSVGGTGFMNTEAFFGQGTRLTVV.